These 24 T cell receptor beta chains came from one sample sequenced in a study of blood T cell repertoires in COVID-19. Some clones are missing from TCRdb's copy, which holds only in-frame ones; the method was immunoSEQ multiplex PCR. The sample has roughly 260,000 clones; approximately 85% are singletons. The specimen sequenced was PBMCs or T cells enriched from blood (not recorded which). The receptors were gathered from a woman in her forties or fifties who had recovered from COVID-19.

The chain has TRBV18 and TRBJ2-2; D is ambiguous. V was shortened by 3 bases and J by 0 bases, with 8 bases between the two germline ends. The CDR3 runs to 15 residues. Germline CDR1 reads KGHSH; CDR2 reads LQKENI. This CDR3 reads CASSPQTTNTGELFF. The DNA of the CDR3 is TGTGCCAGCTCACCTCAAACAACGAACACCGGGGAGCTGTTTTTT.

The rearrangement joins TRBV20-1 to TRBJ1-5; no clear D gene. The germline CDR1 and CDR2 sequences are DFQATT and SNEGSKA (reference sequence). Trimming pared 3 bases from V and 1 base from J, leaving 4 bases between. This CDR3 has 12 residues. The CDR3 sequence is CSASSSNQPQHF. The CDR3 region has the DNA TGCAGTGCTAGTAGCAGCAATCAGCCCCAGCATTTT.

The rearrangement joins TRBV18 to TRBJ1-1; D is unresolved. The CDR3 contains 15 residues. In germline, CDR1 is KGHSH, CDR2 LQKENI. V was clipped by 2 bases and J by 7 bases, with 17 bases between them. CDR3 sequence: CASSPGLPAFFEAFF. CDR3 nucleotide sequence: TGTGCCAGCTCACCAGGGCTACCGGCCTTCTTTGAAGCTTTCTTT. Full variable domain (rest looked up from reference TRBV18 and TRBJ1-1): NAGVMQNPRHLVRRRGQEARLRCSPMKGHSHVYWYRQLPEEGLKFMVYLQKENIIDESGMPKERFSAEFPKEGPSILRIQQVVRGDSAAYFCASSPGLPAFFEAFFGQGTRLTVV.

The chain uses TRBV19 and TRBJ1-1, with a possible D match to TRBD1 (5 bases). This CDR3 region has 15 residues. CDR1 LNHDA and CDR2 SQIVND come from the germline V gene (reference sequence). V shed 6 bases and J shed 2 bases, with 16 bases lying between them. In nucleotides, the CDR3 is TGTGCCAGTAGGACCCTGTTGGGGCCCAACACTGAAGCTTTCTTT. Protein product: CASRTLLGPNTEAFF.

The gene calls are TRBV5-1 and TRBJ1-1; 8 bases map to TRBD1. CDR1 and CDR2 (germline): SGHRS, YFSETQ. This CDR3 contains 14 residues. With V trimmed by 1 base and J by 3 bases, 2 bases remained unmatched. CDR3 in DNA: TGCGCCAGCAGCTTGCAGGGGGCGGACACTGAAGCTTTCTTT. Protein: CASSLQGADTEAFF.

V usage is TRBV5-6 and J usage is TRBJ2-5, with TRBD1 as a possible D gene (7 bases). Trimming took 4 bases from V and 5 from J, leaving 12 bases between them. Germline CDR1 is SGHDT and CDR2 is YYEEEE. The CDR3 has 13 amino acids. CDR3 sequence (DNA): TGTGCCAGCAGCATTCCAGGGGGGGAGACCCAGTACTTC. This sequence encodes CASSIPGGETQYF.

This clone was observed a few times. The chain couples TRBV28 to TRBJ2-2, with 8 positions matching TRBD2. Losses at the gene ends were 8 bases for V and 4 bases for J; bases not matched to a gene: 6. The CDR3 is made up of 14 amino acids. The germline CDR1 and CDR2 sequences are MDHEN and SYDVKM. CDR3 nucleotides: TGTGCCAGCGGGCTAGCGGGTGGCACCGGGGAGCTGTTTTTT. Translation gives CASGLAGGTGELFF.

This chain links TRBV6-5 with TRBJ2-7; no reliable D call. The CDR3 loop spans 14 amino acids. V gave up 3 bases and J gave up 1 base, with 10 bases separating them. CDR1 and CDR2 from the germline V gene are MNHEY and SVGAGI. The CDR3 sequence: CASSYEASSYEQYF. For the CDR3, the DNA is TGTGCCAGCAGTTATGAAGCAAGTTCCTACGAGCAGTACTTC.

The V and J genes are TRBV7-2 and TRBJ2-7, with a possible D match to TRBD1 (7 bases). V lost 5 bases, J lost 0 bases, and 14 bases lay in between. Germline V gene sequence: CDR1 SGHTA, CDR2 FQGNSA. The CDR3 is 15 amino acids. This chain's CDR3 is CASSGGTVPSYEQYF. DNA for the CDR3: TGTGCCAGCAGCGGAGGGACAGTCCCCTCCTACGAGCAGTACTTC. Full variable domain (missing parts from reference TRBV7-2 and TRBJ2-7): GAGVSQSPSNKVTEKGKDVELRCDPISGHTALYWYRQSLGQGLEFLIYFQGNSAPDKSGLPSDRFSAERTGGSVSTLTIQRTQQEDSAVYLCASSGGTVPSYEQYFGPGTRLTVT.

The chain combines TRBV24-1 with TRBJ2-1, with TRBD1 matching over 9 bases. Per the germline V gene, CDR1 is KGHDR and CDR2 is SFDVKD. This CDR3 is 14 amino acids long. V dropped 9 bases and J dropped 7; count of bases not matched to a gene: 9. The CDR3 reads CATGPGDRENEQFF. CDR3 bases: TGTGCCACCGGGCCCGGGGACAGGGAAAATGAGCAGTTCTTC.

The genes are TRBV27 and TRBJ2-7; 15 positions agree with TRBD2. CDR3 length: 18 residues. Germline CDR1 and CDR2: MNHEY and SMNVEV (reference sequence). Trimming took 5 bases from V and 1 from J; bases not matched to a gene: 9. The CDR3 reads CASSPGTSGRKISYEQYF. DNA of the CDR3: TGTGCCAGCAGTCCCGGGACTAGCGGGAGGAAAATATCCTACGAGCAGTACTTC.

This chain connects TRBV15 to TRBJ2-2, with D possibly TRBD1 on 6 matching bases. Trimming cost V 1 base and J 8 bases, with 11 bases left between them. Germline assignment: CDR1 LNHNV and CDR2 YYDKDF (reference sequence). The CDR3 spans 14 residues. The CDR3 is CATSRVNREGELFF. The DNA of the CDR3 is TGTGCCACCAGCAGAGTCAACAGGGAAGGGGAGCTGTTTTTT. The complete variable domain, with remaining parts taken from reference TRBV15 and TRBJ2-2, reads DAMVIQNPRYQVTQFGKPVTLSCSQTLNHNVMYWYQQKSSQAPKLLFHYYDKDFNNEADTPDNFQSRRPNTSFCFLDIRSPGLGDTAMYLCATSRVNREGELFFGEGSRLTVL.

The chain uses TRBV12-3 or TRBV12-4 and TRBJ1-1; D remains unclear. V was shortened by 6 bases and J by 2 bases, with 10 bases between the two germline ends. The CDR3 totals 13 residues. This CDR3 is CASSRRKNTEAFF. CDR3 in DNA: TGTGCCAGCAGCCGCAGGAAAAACACTGAAGCTTTCTTT.

The V and J genes are TRBV12-5 and TRBJ1-4, with D tentatively TRBD1 (5 bases). There are 12 residues in the CDR3. The germline V gene encodes CDR1 LGHNT and CDR2 FRNRAP. V was trimmed by 2 bases and J by 8 bases, leaving 6 bases between them. CDR3 nucleotides: TGTGCTAGTGGTTTGAGGGGAGAAAAACTGTTTTTT. Its translation is CASGLRGEKLFF.

The chain uses TRBV5-1 and TRBJ2-7, with TRBD2 matching 9 bases. Losses at the gene ends were 6 bases for V and 4 bases for J; bases not matched to a gene: 11. Germline CDR1 SGHRS, CDR2 YFSETQ. CDR3 size: 15 residues. This CDR3 reads CASTKDSGSRYEQYF. In nucleotides, the CDR3 is TGCGCCAGCACCAAGGATAGCGGGAGTCGGTACGAGCAGTACTTC.

The genes are TRBV5-6 and TRBJ2-5, with 8 bases lining up with TRBD1. This CDR3 region has 14 residues. Losses at the gene ends were 4 bases for V and 6 bases for J; bases not matched to a gene: 8. Germline assignment: CDR1 SGHDT and CDR2 YYEEEE. CDR3 nucleotide sequence: TGTGCCAGCAGCGAAGGACAGGGACGAAAGACCCAGTACTTC. Translating it yields CASSEGQGRKTQYF.

Only a few counts were recorded for this clone. This chain connects TRBV18 to TRBJ1-1; D remains unclear. The CDR3 consists of 12 residues. Germline CDR1 and CDR2: KGHSH and LQKENI. V was shortened by 4 bases and J by 7 bases, with 10 bases between the two germline ends. CDR3 in DNA: TGTGCCAGCTCACTAAACACCCGTGAAGCTTTCTTT. Encoded protein: CASSLNTREAFF.

The V and J genes are TRBV19 and TRBJ2-7; tentative D call: TRBD1 (6 bases). The V end was cut by 6 bases, the J end by 4 bases, with 16 bases between. Germline V gene sequence: CDR1 LNHDA, CDR2 SQIVND (reference sequence). The CDR3 covers 14 residues. CDR3 in amino acids: CASRPPGAMYEQYF. CDR3 nucleotide sequence: TGTGCCAGTAGGCCCCCAGGGGCGATGTACGAGCAGTACTTC.

This chain links TRBV6-4 with TRBJ2-1; D is possibly TRBD2 (5 bases). The V gene lost 2 bases and the J gene lost 3 bases, with 23 bases spanning the gap. The CDR3 contains 19 residues. CDR1 is MRHNA and CDR2 is SNTAGT in the germline V gene. The CDR3 reads CASSDQNPSTWALYNEQFF. DNA of the CDR3: TGTGCCAGCAGTGACCAGAACCCTAGCACCTGGGCGCTCTACAATGAGCAGTTCTTC.

The chain has TRBV5-1 and TRBJ2-2; no firm D call. Germline lookup yields CDR1 SGHRS and CDR2 YFSETQ. V was pared by 6 bases and J by 6 bases, with 9 bases between. CDR3 size: 12 residues. CDR3 sequence reads: CASNQYPGELFF. In DNA, the CDR3 is TGCGCCAGCAATCAGTACCCCGGGGAGCTGTTTTTT.

The genes are TRBV3-1 (or the pseudogene TRBV3-2) and TRBJ2-1; TRBD2 agrees at 9 bases. CDR3 length: 16 amino acids. Germline loops: CDR1 LGHDT, CDR2 YNNKEL (reference sequence). J gave up 8 bases and V 0 bases, and 8 bases lay outside the gene matches. The CDR3 DNA follows: TGTGCCAGCAGCCAAGATCTAAGCGGGAGGTTCGATGAGCAGTTCTTC. Translated: CASSQDLSGRFDEQFF.

The chain carries TRBV5-1 and TRBJ2-3, with 13 nucleotides matching TRBD2. V lost 5 bases and J lost 2; bases outside the gene matches: 8. The CDR3 loop spans 17 amino acids. The germline gives CDR1 SGHRS, CDR2 YFSETQ. DNA of the CDR3: TGCGCCAGCAGGGGACTAGCGGGAAAAAGGCCCACAGATACGCAGTATTTT. As protein: CASRGLAGKRPTDTQYF.

This clone was recorded a few times. V usage is TRBV7-8 and J usage is TRBJ1-5, with TRBD1 as a possible D gene (6 bases). Trimming stripped 4 bases from V and 3 bases from J, with 7 bases between. The CDR3 has 13 amino acids. CDR1 SGHVS and CDR2 FQNEAQ come from the germline V gene. The CDR3 spells CASSYRDNQPQHF. DNA of the CDR3: TGTGCCAGCAGCTACAGGGACAATCAGCCCCAGCATTTT.

The chain's CDR3 is CASSSGLPTVYNEQFF. CDR3 nucleotide sequence: TGCGCCAGCAGCTCGGGACTCCCAACCGTCTACAATGAGCAGTTCTTC. This chain joins TRBV5-1 and TRBJ2-1, with D perhaps TRBD2 (6 bases). V dropped 3 bases and J dropped 3 bases, with 16 bases sitting between them. Germline assignment: CDR1 SGHRS and CDR2 YFSETQ. The CDR3 covers 16 residues.